The clone carrying this T cell receptor (beta chain) was seen a few times. Its antigen is not known. These data originate in a study of T cell repertoires in cytomegalovirus infection. Study background: An indication of both CMV infection and matching HLA type came from public TCR beta signatures. Study conclusions and caveats: Pooled public TCR beta family frequency picked out CMV carriers with the relevant HLA.

TCRdb re-called the reads with MiXCR, one entry per CDR3 protein. The sample lists about 300,000 distinct CDR3 sequences, approximately 10% occurring once. The V gene end was trimmed by 7 bases and the J gene end by 7 bases; junction bases not matched to a gene: 12. Germline assignment: CDR1 SQVTM and CDR2 ANQGSEA. The CDR3 is 13 residues long. This receptor was obtained from a human donor in good health (CMV status not recorded). Some clones in this sample may be carry-over from other donors' samples. Sequencing was carried out using PBMCs. The chain uses TRBV29-1 and TRBJ1-2; 7 positions agree with TRBD1. CDR3 sequence: CSGGARGSLGYTF. In DNA, the CDR3 is TGCAGCGGGGGGGCCAGGGGGTCCCTTGGCTACACCTTC.